Listed here are 4 T cell receptor beta chains from one sample, sequenced in a study of Ad26.COV2.S vaccination and SARS-CoV-2 variants. The treatment here: 15 to 20 received Ad26.COV2.S at low or high dose, single or two shots; 5 received placebo; per-sample allocation not given. Material that was analyzed had been drawn on day 63 after the first vaccine or placebo injection. Only in-frame clones appear in the TCRdb table, and some are missing; sequencing was by immunoSEQ multiplex PCR. The table records 300,000 to 350,000 clones, roughly nine tenths of them present only once. The source was peripheral blood, collected in a trial of Ad26.COV2.S vaccine versus placebo. The receptors come from a person aged 18 to 65 who received the Ad26.COV2.S COVID-19 vaccine or a placebo.

The chain recombines TRBV6-2 or TRBV6-3 with TRBJ1-2; 7 bases are shared with TRBD1. CDR1 is MNHEY and CDR2 is SVGEGT in the germline V gene. J gave up 0 bases and V 4 bases, and 5 bases lay outside the gene matches. The CDR3 totals 15 residues. CDR3 in DNA: TGTGCCAGCAGTTGGCTTGGACAGGCTAACTATGGCTACACCTTC. Translated: CASSWLGQANYGYTF.

This clone was seen a few times. This chain connects TRBV2 to TRBJ2-2; 9 positions match TRBD1. The CDR3 covers 15 residues. The ends lost 4 bases at V and 0 bases at J; junction bases unmatched: 0. Germline CDR1 is SNHLY and CDR2 is FYNNEI. CDR3 DNA: TGTGCCAGCAGTGGACAGGGGGCGAACACCGGGGAGCTGTTTTTT. It specifies CASSGQGANTGELFF.

The chain employs TRBV19 and TRBJ2-1, with 11 bases lining up with TRBD2. The CDR3 has 19 residues. Germline loops: CDR1 LNHDA, CDR2 SQIVND (reference sequence). V was clipped by 1 base and J by 0 bases; unmatched bases: 8. The CDR3 loop reads CASSIGPGTSGRSYNEQFF. CDR3 nucleotide sequence: TGTGCCAGTAGTATAGGTCCCGGGACTAGCGGTCGCTCCTACAATGAGCAGTTCTTC. Full variable domain (missing parts from reference TRBV19 and TRBJ2-1): DGGITQSPKYLFRKEGQNVTLSCEQNLNHDAMYWYRQDPGQGLRLIYYSQIVNDFQKGDIAEGYSVSREKKESFPLTVTSAQKNPTAFYLCASSIGPGTSGRSYNEQFFGPGTRLTVL.

The chain uses TRBV4-3 and TRBJ1-2; no clear D. CDR3 length equals 14 residues. Germline CDR1 reads LGHNA; CDR2 reads YSLEER. Trimming took 0 bases from V and 8 from J, leaving 13 bases between them. CDR3 sequence: CASSQDREMDGYTF. CDR3 coding DNA: TGCGCCAGCAGCCAAGATAGAGAGATGGACGGCTACACCTTC.